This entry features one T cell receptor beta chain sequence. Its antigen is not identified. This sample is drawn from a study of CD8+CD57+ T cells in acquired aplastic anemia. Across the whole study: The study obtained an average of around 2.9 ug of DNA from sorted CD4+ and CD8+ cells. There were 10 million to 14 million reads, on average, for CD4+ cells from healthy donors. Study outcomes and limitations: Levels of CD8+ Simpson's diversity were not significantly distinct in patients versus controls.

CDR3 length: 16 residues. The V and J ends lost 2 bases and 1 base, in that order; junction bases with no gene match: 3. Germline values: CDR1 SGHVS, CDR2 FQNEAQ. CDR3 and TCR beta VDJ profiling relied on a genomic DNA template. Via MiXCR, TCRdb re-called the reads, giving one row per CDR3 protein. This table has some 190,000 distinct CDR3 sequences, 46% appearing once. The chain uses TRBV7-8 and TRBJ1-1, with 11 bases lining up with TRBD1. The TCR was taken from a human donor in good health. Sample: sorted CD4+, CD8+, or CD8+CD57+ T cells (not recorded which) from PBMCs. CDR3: CASSLRDRGSNTEAFF. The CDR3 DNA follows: TGTGCCAGCAGCTTACGGGACAGGGGGTCGAACACTGAAGCTTTCTTT.